The sequence of this T cell receptor beta chain was determined in a study of regulatory T cells in long-lasting Graves disease. Study-level information: To qualify as persistent, Graves' disease required over 5 years of antithyroid drugs with positive TSH receptor antibodies. Study-wide results and limits: Patients with persistent disease shared 2,741 public clonotypes, outpacing the approximately 920 shared by new patients.

Relying on iRepertoire HTBI primers and Arm-PCR of CDR3 regions, the team built TCR beta libraries. One entry per CDR3 protein results from TCRdb running MiXCR on the multiplex PCR reads. The sample carries under 500,000 distinct CDR3 sequences, around 21% recorded once. Remarks on this clonotype: Its matching antigen is unknown.

V was cut by 4 bases and J by 4 bases, with 11 bases left in between. This CDR3 has 14 residues. Germline V CDR1 and CDR2: SNHLY, FYNNEI. The time point is: persistent/refractory GD, antithyroid drugs over 5 years with positive TRAb. Extracted RNA from PBMCs served as the source of the TCR library. The clonotype originates from a female donor with Graves disease. This sequence joins TRBV2 and TRBJ1-3; no reliable D call. The sample here was peripheral blood mononuclear cells (PBMCs), taken when the disease was refractory, from a patient treated with antithyroid drugs. DNA for the CDR3: TGTGCCAGCAGTGTGGAGCTAGGAGGAAACACCATATATTTT. This codes for CASSVELGGNTIYF.